This T cell receptor beta chain was identified during a study of Ad26.COV2.S vaccination and SARS-CoV-2 variants. Only in-frame clones appear in the TCRdb table, and some are missing; sequencing was by immunoSEQ multiplex PCR. The sample lists hundreds of thousands of clones, approximately 88% seen once, with nearly 1.5% in the top ten. General study findings and limits: Vaccine recipients showed a spike-specific TCR breadth that was higher than in placebo recipients.

The CDR3 is made up of 16 amino acids. CDR1 and CDR2 (germline): SGHAT, FQNNGV. The germline V and J ends were trimmed by 3 bases and 0 bases, with 13 bases remaining between them. On this clone itself: What it recognizes is unknown.

Treatment meaning: some 20 received Ad26.COV2.S at low or high dose, single or two shots; several received placebo; per-sample allocation not given. The investigators took samples on day 63 after the first vaccine or placebo injection. Its platform was an Ad26 vector, and its expressed antigen was Wuhan-strain SARS-CoV-2 spike. The chain links TRBV11-2 to TRBJ2-3; TRBD2 is a possible D gene (6 bases). The receptor comes from a person aged 18-60 years who received the Ad26.COV2.S COVID-19 vaccine or a placebo. The specimen was peripheral blood, collected in a trial of Ad26.COV2.S vaccine versus placebo. The CDR3 region is CASSFGGDPSTDTQYF. As DNA, the CDR3 is TGTGCCAGCAGCTTCGGCGGGGACCCTAGCACAGATACGCAGTATTTT. Together with reference TRBV11-2 and TRBJ2-3, the CDR3 gives the full variable domain: EAGVAQSPRYKIIEKRQSVAFWCNPISGHATLYWYQQILGQGPKLLIQFQNNGVVDDSQLPKDRFSAERLKGVDSTLKIQPAKLEDSAVYLCASSFGGDPSTDTQYFGPGTRLTVL.